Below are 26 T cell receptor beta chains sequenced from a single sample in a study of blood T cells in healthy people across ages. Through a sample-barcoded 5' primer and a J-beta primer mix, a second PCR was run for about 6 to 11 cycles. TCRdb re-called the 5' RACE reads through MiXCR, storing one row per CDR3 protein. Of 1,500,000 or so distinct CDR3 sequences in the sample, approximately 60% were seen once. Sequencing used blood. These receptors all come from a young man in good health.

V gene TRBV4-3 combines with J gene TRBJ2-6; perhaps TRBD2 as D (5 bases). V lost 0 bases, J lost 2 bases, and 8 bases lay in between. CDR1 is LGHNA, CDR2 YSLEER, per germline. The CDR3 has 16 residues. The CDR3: CASSQDLGAGANVLTF. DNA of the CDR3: TGCGCCAGCAGCCAAGATCTCGGGGCTGGGGCCAACGTCCTGACTTTC.

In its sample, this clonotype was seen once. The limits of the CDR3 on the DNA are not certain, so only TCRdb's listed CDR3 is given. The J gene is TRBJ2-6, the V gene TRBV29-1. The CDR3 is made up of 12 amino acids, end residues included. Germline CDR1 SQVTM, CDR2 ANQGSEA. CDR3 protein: CSVGAGANVPTF.

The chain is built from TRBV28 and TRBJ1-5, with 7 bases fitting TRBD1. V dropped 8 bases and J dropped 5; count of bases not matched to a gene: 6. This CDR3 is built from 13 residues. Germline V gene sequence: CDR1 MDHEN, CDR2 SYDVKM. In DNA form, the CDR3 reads TGTGCCAGCTTGGACAGGCGTCATCAGCCCCAGCATTTT. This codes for CASLDRRHQPQHF.

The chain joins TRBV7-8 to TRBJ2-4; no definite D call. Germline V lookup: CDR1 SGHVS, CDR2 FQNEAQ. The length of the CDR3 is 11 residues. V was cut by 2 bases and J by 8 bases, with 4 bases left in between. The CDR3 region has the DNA TGTGCCAGCAGCTTAAAAGACATTCAGTACTTC. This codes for CASSLKDIQYF.

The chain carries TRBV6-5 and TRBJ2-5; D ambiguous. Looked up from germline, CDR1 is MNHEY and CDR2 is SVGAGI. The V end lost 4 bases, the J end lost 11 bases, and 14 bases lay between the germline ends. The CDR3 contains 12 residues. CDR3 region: CASSSLHNEQYF. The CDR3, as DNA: TGTGCCAGCAGTTCTCTCCACAATGAGCAGTACTTC.

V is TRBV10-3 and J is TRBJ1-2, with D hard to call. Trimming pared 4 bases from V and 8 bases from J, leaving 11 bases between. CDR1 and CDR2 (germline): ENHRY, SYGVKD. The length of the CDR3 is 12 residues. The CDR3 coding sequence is TGTGCCATCAGTGTTTCTCTTGGAGGCTACACCTTC. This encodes CAISVSLGGYTF.

Here the CDR3 DNA reads TGTGCCAGCAGTTGGAAGTACGAGCAGTACTTC. Amino acid sequence: CASSWKYEQYF. V usage is TRBV6-5 and J usage is TRBJ2-7; D uncertain. The CDR3 length is 11 residues. V dropped 4 bases and J dropped 4 bases, with 5 bases sitting between them. CDR1 is MNHEY and CDR2 is SVGAGI in the germline V gene.

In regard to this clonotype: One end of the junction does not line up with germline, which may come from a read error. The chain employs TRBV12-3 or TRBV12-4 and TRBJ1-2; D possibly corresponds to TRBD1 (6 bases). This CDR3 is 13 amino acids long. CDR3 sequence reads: CASSSRQVAGCTF. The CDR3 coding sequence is TGTGCCAGCAGTTCCAGACAGGTTGCTGGCTGCACCTTC.

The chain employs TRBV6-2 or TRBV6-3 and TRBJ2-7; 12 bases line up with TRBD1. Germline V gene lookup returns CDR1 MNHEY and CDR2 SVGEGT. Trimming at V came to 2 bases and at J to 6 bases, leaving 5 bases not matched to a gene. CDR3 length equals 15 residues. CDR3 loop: CASSYRGTGGGEQYF. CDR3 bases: TGTGCCAGCAGTTACAGAGGGACAGGGGGCGGCGAGCAGTACTTC.

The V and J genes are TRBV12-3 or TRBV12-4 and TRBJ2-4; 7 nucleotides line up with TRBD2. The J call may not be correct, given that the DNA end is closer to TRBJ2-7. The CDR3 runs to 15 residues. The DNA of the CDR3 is TGTGCCAGCAGTTTGGGAGGGACGGCCCTTTACGAGCAGTACTTC. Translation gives CASSLGGTALYEQYF.

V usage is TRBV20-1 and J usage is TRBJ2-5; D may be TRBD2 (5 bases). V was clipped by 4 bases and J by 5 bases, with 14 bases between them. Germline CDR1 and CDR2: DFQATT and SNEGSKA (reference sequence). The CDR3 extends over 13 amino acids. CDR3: CSANLEGWETQYF. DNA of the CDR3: TGCAGTGCTAATCTAGAGGGTTGGGAGACCCAGTACTTC.

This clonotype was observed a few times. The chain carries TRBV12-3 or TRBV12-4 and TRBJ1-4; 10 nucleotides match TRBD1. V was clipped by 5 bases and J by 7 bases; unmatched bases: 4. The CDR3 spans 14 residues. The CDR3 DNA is TGTGCCAGCAGTGACAGGGGGCGCGGTGAAAAACTGTTTTTT. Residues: CASSDRGRGEKLFF.

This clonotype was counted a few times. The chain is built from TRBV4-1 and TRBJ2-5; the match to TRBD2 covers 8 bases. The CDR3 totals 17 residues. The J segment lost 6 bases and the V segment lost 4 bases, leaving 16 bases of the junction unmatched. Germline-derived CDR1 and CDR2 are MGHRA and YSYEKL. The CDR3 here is CASSREMGSGNSKTQYF. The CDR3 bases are TGCGCCAGCAGCCGAGAGATGGGTAGCGGGAATAGTAAGACCCAGTACTTC.

The CDR3 DNA reads TGTGCCAGCAACCCAGGGGACGGGGAGCTGTTTTTT. It yields the protein CASNPGDGELFF. The rearrangement uses TRBV12-3 or TRBV12-4 and TRBJ2-2; tentative D call: TRBD1 (6 bases). The ends were cut back, 7 bases at V and 7 bases at J, with 10 bases in the middle. CDR3 length equals 12 residues.

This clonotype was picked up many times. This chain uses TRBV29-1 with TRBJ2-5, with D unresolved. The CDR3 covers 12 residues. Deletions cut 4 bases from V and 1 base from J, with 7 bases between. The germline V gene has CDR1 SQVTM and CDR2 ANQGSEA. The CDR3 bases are TGCAGCGTTGTCGGCCTCCAAGAGACCCAGTACTTC. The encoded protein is CSVVGLQETQYF.

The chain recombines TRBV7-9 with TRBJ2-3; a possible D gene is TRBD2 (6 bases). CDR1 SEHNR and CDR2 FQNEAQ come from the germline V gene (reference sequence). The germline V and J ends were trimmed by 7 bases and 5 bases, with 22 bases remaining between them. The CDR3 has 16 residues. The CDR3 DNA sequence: TGTGCCAGCACCGCGGCGGGGCAACGACCCGTAGATACGCAGTATTTT. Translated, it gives CASTAAGQRPVDTQYF. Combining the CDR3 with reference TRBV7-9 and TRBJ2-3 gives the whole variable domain DTGVSQNPRHKITKRGQNVTFRCDPISEHNRLYWYRQTLGQGPEFLTYFQNEAQLEKSRLLSDRFSAERPKGSFSTLEIQRTEQGDSAMYLCASTAAGQRPVDTQYFGPGTRLTVL.

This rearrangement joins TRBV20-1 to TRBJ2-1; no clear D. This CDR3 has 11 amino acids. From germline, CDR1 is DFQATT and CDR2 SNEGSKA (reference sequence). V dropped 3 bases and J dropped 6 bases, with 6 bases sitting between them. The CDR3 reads CSARFLNEQFF. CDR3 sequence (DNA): TGCAGTGCTAGGTTCCTCAATGAGCAGTTCTTC.

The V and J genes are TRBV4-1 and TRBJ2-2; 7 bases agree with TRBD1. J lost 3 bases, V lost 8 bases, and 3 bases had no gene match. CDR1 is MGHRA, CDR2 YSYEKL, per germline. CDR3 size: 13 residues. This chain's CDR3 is CASGQAYTGELFF. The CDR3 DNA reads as TGCGCCAGCGGACAGGCTTACACCGGGGAGCTGTTTTTT.

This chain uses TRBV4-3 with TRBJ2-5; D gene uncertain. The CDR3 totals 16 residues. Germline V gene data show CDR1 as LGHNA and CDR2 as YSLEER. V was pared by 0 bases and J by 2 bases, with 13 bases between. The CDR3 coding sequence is TGCGCCAGCAGCCAAGATGGCTTATCAGAACAAGAGACCCAGTACTTC. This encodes CASSQDGLSEQETQYF.

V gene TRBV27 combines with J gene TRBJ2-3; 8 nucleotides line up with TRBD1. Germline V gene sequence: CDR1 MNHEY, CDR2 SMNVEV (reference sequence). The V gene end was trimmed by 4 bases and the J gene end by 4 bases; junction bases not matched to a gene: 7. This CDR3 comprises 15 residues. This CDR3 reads CASSSRTGKSDTQYF. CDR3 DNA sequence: TGTGCCAGCAGTTCGCGGACAGGGAAGTCAGATACGCAGTATTTT.

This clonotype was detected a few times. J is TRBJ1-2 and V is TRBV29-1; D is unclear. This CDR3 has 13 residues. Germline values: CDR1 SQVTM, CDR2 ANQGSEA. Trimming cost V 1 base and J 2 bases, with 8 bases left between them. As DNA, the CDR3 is TGCAGCGTTGAAGGGCCAGAGAACTATGGCTACACCTTC. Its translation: CSVEGPENYGYTF.

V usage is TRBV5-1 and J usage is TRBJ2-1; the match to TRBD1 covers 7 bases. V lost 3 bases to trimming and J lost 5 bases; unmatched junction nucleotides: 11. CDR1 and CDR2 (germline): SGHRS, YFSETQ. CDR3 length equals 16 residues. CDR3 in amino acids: CASSSGAYRGHNEQFF. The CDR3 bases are TGCGCCAGCAGCTCCGGGGCTTACAGGGGCCACAATGAGCAGTTCTTC.

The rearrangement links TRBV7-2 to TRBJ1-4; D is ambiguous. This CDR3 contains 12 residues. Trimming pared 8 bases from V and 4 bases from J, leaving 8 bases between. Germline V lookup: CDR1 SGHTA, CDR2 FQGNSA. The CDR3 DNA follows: TGTGCCAGCGGAGGGAATAATGAAAAACTGTTTTTT. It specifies CASGGNNEKLFF.

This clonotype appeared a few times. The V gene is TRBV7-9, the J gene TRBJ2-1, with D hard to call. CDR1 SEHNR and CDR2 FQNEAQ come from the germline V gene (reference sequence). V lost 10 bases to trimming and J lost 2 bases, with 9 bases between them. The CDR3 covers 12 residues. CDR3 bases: TGTGCCATCCCGCAACCCTACAATGAGCAGTTCTTC. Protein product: CAIPQPYNEQFF.

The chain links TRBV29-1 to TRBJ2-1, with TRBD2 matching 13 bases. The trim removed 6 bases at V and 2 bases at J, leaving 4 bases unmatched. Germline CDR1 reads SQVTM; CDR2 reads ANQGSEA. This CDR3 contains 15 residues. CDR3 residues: CSVRLAGGPYNEQFF. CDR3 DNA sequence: TGCAGCGTCCGACTAGCGGGAGGTCCCTACAATGAGCAGTTCTTC.

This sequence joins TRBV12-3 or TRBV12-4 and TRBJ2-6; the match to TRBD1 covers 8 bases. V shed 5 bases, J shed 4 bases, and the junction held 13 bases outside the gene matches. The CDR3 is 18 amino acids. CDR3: CASSRQGSPFVGANVLTF. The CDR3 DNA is TGTGCCAGCAGTAGACAGGGGTCACCCTTCGTCGGGGCCAACGTCCTGACTTTC.